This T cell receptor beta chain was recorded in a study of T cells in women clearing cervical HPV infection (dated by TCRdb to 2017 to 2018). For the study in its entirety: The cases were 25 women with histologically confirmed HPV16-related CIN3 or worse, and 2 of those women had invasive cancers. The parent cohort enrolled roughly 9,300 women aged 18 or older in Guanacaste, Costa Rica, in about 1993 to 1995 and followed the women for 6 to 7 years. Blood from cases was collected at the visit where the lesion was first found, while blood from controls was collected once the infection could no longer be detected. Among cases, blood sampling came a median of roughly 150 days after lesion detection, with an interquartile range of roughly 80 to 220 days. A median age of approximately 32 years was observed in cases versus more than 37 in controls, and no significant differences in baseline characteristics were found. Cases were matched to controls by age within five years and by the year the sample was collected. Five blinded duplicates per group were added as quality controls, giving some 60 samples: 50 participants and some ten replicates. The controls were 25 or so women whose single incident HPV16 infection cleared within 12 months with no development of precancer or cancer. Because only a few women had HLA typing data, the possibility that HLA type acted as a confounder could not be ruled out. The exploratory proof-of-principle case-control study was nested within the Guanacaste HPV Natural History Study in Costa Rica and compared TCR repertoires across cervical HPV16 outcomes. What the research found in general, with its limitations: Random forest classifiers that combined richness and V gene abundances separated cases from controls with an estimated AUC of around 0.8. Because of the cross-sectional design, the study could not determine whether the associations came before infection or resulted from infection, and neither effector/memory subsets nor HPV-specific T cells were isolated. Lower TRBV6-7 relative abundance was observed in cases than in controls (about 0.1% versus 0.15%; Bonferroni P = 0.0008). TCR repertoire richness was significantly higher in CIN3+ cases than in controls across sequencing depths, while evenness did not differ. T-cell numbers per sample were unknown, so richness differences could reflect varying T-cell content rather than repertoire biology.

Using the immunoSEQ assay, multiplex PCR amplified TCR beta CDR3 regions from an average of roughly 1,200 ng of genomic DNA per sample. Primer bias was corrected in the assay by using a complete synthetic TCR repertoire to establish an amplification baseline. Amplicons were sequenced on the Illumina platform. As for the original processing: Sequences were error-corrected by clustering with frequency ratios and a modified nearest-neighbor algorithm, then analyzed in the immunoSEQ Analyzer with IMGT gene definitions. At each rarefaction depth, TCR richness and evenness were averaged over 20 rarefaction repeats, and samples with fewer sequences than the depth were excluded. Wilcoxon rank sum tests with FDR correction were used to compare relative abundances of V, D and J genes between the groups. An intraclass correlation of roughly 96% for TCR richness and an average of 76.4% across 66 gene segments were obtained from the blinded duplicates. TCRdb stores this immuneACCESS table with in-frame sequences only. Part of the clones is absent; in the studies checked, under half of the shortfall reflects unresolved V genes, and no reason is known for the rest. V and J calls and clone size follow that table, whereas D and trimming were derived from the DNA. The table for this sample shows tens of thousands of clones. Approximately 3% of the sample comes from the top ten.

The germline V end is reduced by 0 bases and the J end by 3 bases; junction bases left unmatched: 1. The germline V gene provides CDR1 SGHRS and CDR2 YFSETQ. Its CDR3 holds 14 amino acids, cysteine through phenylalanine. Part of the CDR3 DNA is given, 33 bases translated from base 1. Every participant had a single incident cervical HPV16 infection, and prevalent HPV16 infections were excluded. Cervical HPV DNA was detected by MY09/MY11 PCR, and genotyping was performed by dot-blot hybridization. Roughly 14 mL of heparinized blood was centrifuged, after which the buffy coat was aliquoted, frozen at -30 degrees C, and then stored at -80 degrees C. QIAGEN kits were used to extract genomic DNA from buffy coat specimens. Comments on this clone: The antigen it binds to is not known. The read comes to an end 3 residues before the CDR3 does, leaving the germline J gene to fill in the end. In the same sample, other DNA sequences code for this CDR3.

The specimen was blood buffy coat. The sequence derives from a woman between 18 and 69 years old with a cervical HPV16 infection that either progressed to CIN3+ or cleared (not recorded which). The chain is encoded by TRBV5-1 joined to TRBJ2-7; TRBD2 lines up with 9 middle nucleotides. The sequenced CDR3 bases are TGCGCCAGCAGCTTGGAACTAGCGGGCTACGAG. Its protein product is CASSLELAGYE. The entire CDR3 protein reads CASSLELAGYEQYF.